Shown below are 24 T cell receptor beta chains from a single sample sequenced in a study of blood T cell repertoires in COVID-19. Only in-frame clones appear in the TCRdb table, and some are missing; sequencing was by immunoSEQ multiplex PCR. The sample consists of about 200,000 clones, approximately 92% of them appearing once. The specimen was peripheral blood. The receptor set was obtained from a man aged 45-60 years with acute or convalescent COVID-19.

The V call is TRBV5-4, the J call TRBJ1-2, with D hard to call. Germline CDR1 is SGHNT and CDR2 is YYREEE (reference sequence). There are 17 residues in the CDR3. Trimming took 3 bases from V and 1 from J, leaving 19 bases between them. The CDR3 DNA reads TGTGCCAGCAGCTCGATGGGGAGACGTGGTATTAACTATGGCTACACCTTC. Its translation is CASSSMGRRGINYGYTF.

The V and J genes are TRBV10-3 and TRBJ2-6; 11 nucleotides align to TRBD1. The germline gives CDR1 ENHRY, CDR2 SYGVKD. The CDR3 loop spans 14 amino acids. V was pared by 9 bases and J by 3 bases, with 1 base of the junction left unmatched. The CDR3 DNA follows: TGTGCCATGGGACAGGGGGATGGGGCCAACGTCCTGACTTTC. This encodes CAMGQGDGANVLTF.

This rearrangement joins TRBV11-2 to TRBJ2-1; D gene ambiguous. The germline V and J ends were trimmed by 7 bases and 8 bases, with 15 bases remaining between them. Germline V gene sequence: CDR1 SGHAT, CDR2 FQNNGV. The CDR3 has 13 residues. CDR3 nucleotide sequence: TGTGCCAGCACCTCTCTTGGAAGCGATGAGCAGTTCTTC. This encodes CASTSLGSDEQFF.

This clone was seen once. The chain recombines TRBV28 with TRBJ2-3, with 8 bases identical to TRBD2. V dropped 6 bases and J dropped 3; count of bases not matched to a gene: 8. This CDR3 contains 15 residues. CDR1 and CDR2 (germline): MDHEN, SYDVKM. In DNA form, the CDR3 reads TGTGCCAGCAGGAACATAGCGGGGCCAACAGATACGCAGTATTTT. This encodes CASRNIAGPTDTQYF.

V gene TRBV7-8 combines with J gene TRBJ2-7, with a tentative D call TRBD2 (6 bases). CDR3 length: 14 residues. From germline, CDR1 is SGHVS and CDR2 FQNEAQ. Trimming took off 0 bases at V and 7 bases at J, with 13 bases between the two ends. CDR3 protein: CASSLAQGSGEQYF. In nucleotides, the CDR3 is TGTGCCAGCAGCTTAGCGCAGGGTAGCGGAGAGCAGTACTTC.

The chain is built from TRBV6-1 and TRBJ2-2, with D unresolved. Deletions cut 4 bases from V and 8 bases from J, with 29 bases between. The CDR3 is 19 residues long. Per the germline V gene, CDR1 is MNHNS and CDR2 is SASEGT. The CDR3 reads CASSVSLRVAQFISGELFF. Written as DNA, the CDR3 is TGTGCCAGCAGTGTGTCTCTCCGGGTGGCCCAATTTATTTCTGGGGAGCTGTTTTTT.

V gene TRBV5-4 combines with J gene TRBJ2-5; D call uncertain. Trimming took off 2 bases at V and 3 bases at J, with 14 bases between the two ends. Germline lookup yields CDR1 SGHNT and CDR2 YYREEE (reference sequence). The CDR3 contains 15 residues. CDR3 amino acids: CASSFERRREETQYF. The CDR3 DNA reads TGTGCCAGCAGCTTCGAGCGTCGCAGAGAAGAGACCCAGTACTTC.

This chain uses TRBV7-9 with TRBJ2-3; a weak D match, TRBD2 (5 bases). Trimming removed 4 bases from V and 3 bases from J, with 11 bases in between. The length of the CDR3 is 14 residues. Germline V gene sequence: CDR1 SEHNR, CDR2 FQNEAQ (reference sequence). CDR3 DNA sequence: TGTGCCAGCAGCTACGGGAAATCAACAGATACGCAGTATTTT. Translating it yields CASSYGKSTDTQYF.

This clone was found once. The genes are TRBV7-8 and TRBJ2-2; possible D gene TRBD2, 5 bases. V was pared by 2 bases and J by 4 bases, with 14 bases between. The CDR3 is 16 amino acids. Germline loops: CDR1 SGHVS, CDR2 FQNEAQ. The CDR3 region has the DNA TGTGCCAGCAGCTTACGAGCGGCTGGGCGCACCGGGGAGCTGTTTTTT. Encoded protein: CASSLRAAGRTGELFF.

V usage is TRBV7-2 and J usage is TRBJ2-7; no definite D call. CDR1 and CDR2 from the germline V gene are SGHTA and FQGNSA. With 2 bases removed from V and 5 bases from J, the gap between germline ends came to 10 bases. CDR3 length: 13 residues. In DNA form, the CDR3 reads TGTGCCAGCAGCTTAAAGCCCGCCCACGAGCAGTACGTC. Its protein is CASSLKPAHEQYV.

A remark on this clone: The junction does not match germline at one end; this may be a read error. This chain connects TRBV4-1 to TRBJ2-2; perhaps TRBD1 as D (5 bases). Per germline, CDR1 MGHRA and CDR2 YSYEKL. This CDR3 spans 15 amino acids. Here the CDR3 DNA reads TGCGCCAGCAGACAAGAGCAGGGGAACACCGGGGAGCTGTTTTTT. It yields the protein CASRQEQGNTGELFF.

This clone was seen more than once but under ten times. The chain joins TRBV28 to TRBJ1-5; D gene uncertain. The CDR3 runs 14 residues. Germline V CDR1 and CDR2: MDHEN, SYDVKM. V lost 5 bases and J lost 7, with 15 bases in between. The CDR3 DNA sequence: TGTGCCAGCAGTCGATCAGCGTACAACCAGCCCCAGCATTTT. Translated: CASSRSAYNQPQHF. Together with reference TRBV28 and TRBJ1-5, the CDR3 gives the full variable domain: DVKVTQSSRYLVKRTGEKVFLECVQDMDHENMFWYRQDPGLGLRLIYFSYDVKMKEKGDIPEGYSVSREKKERFSLILESASTNQTSMYLCASSRSAYNQPQHFGDGTRLSIL.

CDR3 DNA: TGTGCCAGCAGTGCACAGGGCTGGGGGAGCAATCAGCCCCAGCATTTT. It translates to CASSAQGWGSNQPQHF. The chain links TRBV2 to TRBJ1-5; possible D gene TRBD1, 6 bases. The CDR3 has 16 amino acids. Trimming took 4 bases from V and 1 from J, leaving 14 bases between them. Germline V gene sequence: CDR1 SNHLY, CDR2 FYNNEI. The full variable domain, in which reference TRBV2 and TRBJ1-5 provide the parts outside the CDR3, is EPEVTQTPSHQVTQMGQEVILRCVPISNHLYFYWYRQILGQKVEFLVSFYNNEISEKSEIFDDQFSVERPDGSNFTLKIRSTKLEDSAMYFCASSAQGWGSNQPQHFGDGTRLSIL.

This chain joins TRBV28 and TRBJ1-2; 9 bases match TRBD1. Per the germline V gene, CDR1 is MDHEN and CDR2 is SYDVKM. The CDR3 extends over 12 amino acids. The V segment lost 6 bases and the J segment 6 bases; nucleotides outside the gene matches: 2. This chain's CDR3 is CASRRQGDGYTF. For the CDR3, the DNA is TGTGCCAGCAGGCGACAGGGGGATGGCTACACCTTC.

V and J are TRBV10-3 and TRBJ2-7; 13 bases agree with TRBD2. V shed 7 bases and J 6 bases; nucleotides not matched to a gene: 6. The CDR3 loop spans 14 amino acids. CDR1 and CDR2 from the germline V gene are ENHRY and SYGVKD. As DNA, the CDR3 is TGTGCCATCAACGCACTAGCGGGAGGGTCCGAGCAGTACTTC. It codes for CAINALAGGSEQYF.

The V call is TRBV30, the J call TRBJ1-1; 8 nucleotides line up with TRBD1. In germline, CDR1 is GTSNPN, CDR2 SVGIG (reference sequence). The CDR3 covers 16 residues. J gave up 0 bases and V 4 bases, and 10 bases lay outside the gene matches. CDR3 nucleotide sequence: TGTGCCTGGACAGGGGGCCCCATCGGCCTGAACACTGAAGCTTTCTTT. It specifies CAWTGGPIGLNTEAFF.

V and J are TRBV7-9 and TRBJ1-6; D call uncertain. Trimming stripped 5 bases from V and 6 bases from J, with 14 bases between. CDR1 and CDR2 (germline): SEHNR, FQNEAQ (reference sequence). The CDR3 extends over 15 amino acids. The chain's CDR3 is CASSQMGNINSPLHF. The CDR3 nucleotides read TGTGCCAGCAGCCAAATGGGCAATATTAATTCACCCCTCCACTTT.

The chain recombines TRBV28 with TRBJ1-2; D not resolved. The CDR3 loop spans 12 amino acids. Germline V gene lookup returns CDR1 MDHEN and CDR2 SYDVKM. V lost 6 bases and J 3 bases, leaving 8 bases between the germline ends. The CDR3 DNA sequence: TGTGCCAGCAGCGAGGGCCACTATGGCTACACCTTC. Translating gives CASSEGHYGYTF.

The J gene is TRBJ1-6, the V gene TRBV5-1; 7 positions match TRBD1. The CDR3 is 14 amino acids. V gave up 4 bases and J gave up 7 bases; unmatched junction bases: 5. Germline values: CDR1 SGHRS, CDR2 YFSETQ. CDR3 sequence (DNA): TGCGCCAGCAGCCTCGGGACAGTGAATTCACCCCTCCACTTT. Translating it yields CASSLGTVNSPLHF.

This clone was seen a single time. The chain has TRBV10-3 and TRBJ1-2; 8 nucleotides match TRBD1. Losses at the gene ends were 8 bases for V and 0 bases for J; bases not matched to a gene: 2. Germline CDR1 and CDR2: ENHRY and SYGVKD. This CDR3 has 13 amino acids. The DNA of the CDR3 is TGTGCCATCTACAGGGGGACTAACTATGGCTACACCTTC. As protein: CAIYRGTNYGYTF.

The rearrangement uses TRBV19 and TRBJ2-1, with D maybe TRBD1 (5 bases). Germline V gene data show CDR1 as LNHDA and CDR2 as SQIVND (reference sequence). Trimming removed 9 bases from V and 7 bases from J, with 16 bases in between. This CDR3 comprises 13 residues. CDR3 in DNA: TGTGCCAGCACAGGACGTCCGGCTAATGAGCAGTTCTTC. Its protein is CASTGRPANEQFF. Full variable domain (missing parts from reference TRBV19 and TRBJ2-1): DGGITQSPKYLFRKEGQNVTLSCEQNLNHDAMYWYRQDPGQGLRLIYYSQIVNDFQKGDIAEGYSVSREKKESFPLTVTSAQKNPTAFYLCASTGRPANEQFFGPGTRLTVL.

The chain combines TRBV27 with TRBJ1-2; D may be TRBD1 (6 bases). The CDR3 extends over 15 amino acids. Germline-derived CDR1 and CDR2 are MNHEY and SMNVEV (reference sequence). Trimming shortened V by 5 bases and J by 7 bases, and 20 bases separated the two germline ends. CDR3 sequence (DNA): TGTGCCAGCAGTACCCGAGACAGGCCGGCGATTGGCTACACCTTC. This translates into CASSTRDRPAIGYTF.

The V call is TRBV6-1, the J call TRBJ1-5; TRBD1 might be the D (5 bases). The ends were cut back, 6 bases at V and 0 bases at J, with 12 bases in the middle. CDR1 and CDR2 (germline): MNHNS, SASEGT. This CDR3 comprises 15 residues. The CDR3 region is CASRWTLDSNQPQHF. DNA for the CDR3: TGTGCCAGCAGATGGACACTGGATAGCAATCAGCCCCAGCATTTT.

The chain joins TRBV7-8 to TRBJ2-7, with unresolved D. This CDR3 contains 14 residues. Germline V gives CDR1 SGHVS, CDR2 FQNEAQ. V lost 3 bases and J 0 bases, leaving 9 bases between the germline ends. CDR3: CASSFRVSSYEQYF. CDR3 coding DNA: TGTGCCAGCAGCTTCCGCGTGAGCTCCTACGAGCAGTACTTC. The full variable domain, rest sourced from reference TRBV7-8 and TRBJ2-7, is GAGVSQSPRYKVAKRGQDVALRCDPISGHVSLFWYQQALGQGPEFLTYFQNEAQLDKSGLPSDRFFAERPEGSVSTLKIQRTQQEDSAVYLCASSFRVSSYEQYFGPGTRLTVT.